This is a list of T cell receptor beta chains from one sample in a study of blood T cell repertoires in COVID-19. The repertoire was sequenced with immunoSEQ multiplex PCR; TCRdb's copy has only in-frame clones and lacks some. The table has around 69,000 clones, approximately 86% seen once. Sequenced material: peripheral blood. The receptor source for this set is a man in his fifties with active COVID-19. CDR3s include the opening cysteine and the closing phenylalanine or tryptophan. The D gene is left open where the match is weak. Clone size, where shown, is once, few, many, or a class for clones that have expanded.

clone size: -
CDR3 length: 14
V gene: TRBV27
J gene: TRBJ1-6
D gene: TRBD1
CDR3 protein: CASSSGTGGSPLHF

clone size: -
CDR3 length: 13
V gene: TRBV30
J gene: TRBJ1-3
D gene: TRBD1
CDR3 protein: CALDRGPGNTIYF

clone size: few
CDR3 length: 13
V gene: TRBV19
J gene: TRBJ2-7
D gene: -
CDR3 protein: CASSNDRTYEQYF

clone size: -
CDR3 length: 17
V gene: TRBV4-1
J gene: TRBJ1-4
D gene: -
CDR3 protein: CASSQFEYQTTNEKLFF

clone size: -
CDR3 length: 15
V gene: TRBV9
J gene: TRBJ2-1
D gene: TRBD1
CDR3 protein: CASSGQGRAYNEQFF

clone size: -
CDR3 length: 14
V gene: TRBV2
J gene: TRBJ1-1
D gene: TRBD1
CDR3 protein: CASMGAGGTTEAFF

clone size: -
CDR3 length: 15
V gene: TRBV5-1
J gene: TRBJ2-4
D gene: -
CDR3 protein: CASSLDQSGKNIQYF

clone size: -
CDR3 length: 15
V gene: TRBV3-1/TRBV3-2
J gene: TRBJ1-6
D gene: TRBD1
CDR3 protein: CASSSRQGVSSPLHF

clone size: once
CDR3 length: 15
V gene: TRBV7-9
J gene: TRBJ2-3
D gene: -
CDR3 protein: CASSFSGPSTDTQYF

clone size: once
CDR3 length: 14
V gene: TRBV19
J gene: TRBJ1-1
D gene: -
CDR3 protein: CASSRRGADTEAFF

clone size: -
CDR3 length: 15
V gene: TRBV4-1
J gene: TRBJ1-5
D gene: TRBD1
CDR3 protein: CASSHPGQGAQPQHF

clone size: -
CDR3 length: 12
V gene: TRBV10-3
J gene: TRBJ1-2
D gene: -
CDR3 protein: CAISENSYGYTF

clone size: -
CDR3 length: 13
V gene: TRBV4-1
J gene: TRBJ1-2
D gene: -
CDR3 protein: CASSQLLTYGYTF

clone size: -
CDR3 length: 14
V gene: TRBV19
J gene: TRBJ1-2
D gene: -
CDR3 protein: CASIGHSKAYGYTF

clone size: -
CDR3 length: 16
V gene: TRBV25-1
J gene: TRBJ2-2
D gene: TRBD2
CDR3 protein: CASSPSGRGATGELFF

clone size: few
CDR3 length: 15
V gene: TRBV9
J gene: TRBJ2-2
D gene: -
CDR3 protein: CASSVAGTNTGELFF

clone size: once
CDR3 length: 13
V gene: TRBV6-5
J gene: TRBJ1-5
D gene: -
CDR3 protein: CASSYRRDQPQHF

clone size: -
CDR3 length: 14
V gene: TRBV5-5
J gene: TRBJ1-1
D gene: TRBD1
CDR3 protein: CASSVRATGAEAFF

clone size: -
CDR3 length: 11
V gene: TRBV7-9
J gene: TRBJ2-1
D gene: -
CDR3 protein: CASSTADEQFF

clone size: -
CDR3 length: 16
V gene: TRBV24-1
J gene: TRBJ1-1
D gene: TRBD1
CDR3 protein: CATSDSGTGKNTEAFF

clone size: -
CDR3 length: 18
V gene: TRBV11-2
J gene: TRBJ2-2
D gene: TRBD2
CDR3 protein: CASSPYLTSRKNTGELFF

clone size: -
CDR3 length: 17
V gene: TRBV4-2
J gene: TRBJ2-3
D gene: TRBD2
CDR3 protein: CASSQASGTSGTSTQYF

clone size: -
CDR3 length: 15
V gene: TRBV30
J gene: TRBJ1-2
D gene: TRBD1
CDR3 protein: CAWRGAGGRLHGYTF

clone size: -
CDR3 length: 15
V gene: TRBV19
J gene: TRBJ1-5
D gene: TRBD1
CDR3 protein: CASSQRRDREQPQHF

clone size: -
CDR3 length: 13
V gene: TRBV11-2
J gene: TRBJ2-7
D gene: -
CDR3 protein: CASSAGVLYEQYF

clone size: once
CDR3 length: 14
V gene: TRBV5-1
J gene: TRBJ1-5
D gene: -
CDR3 protein: CASSLAGRDQPQHF

clone size: -
CDR3 length: 15
V gene: TRBV13
J gene: TRBJ2-1
D gene: -
CDR3 protein: CASSFPSGALNEQFF

clone size: -
CDR3 length: 13
V gene: TRBV6-5
J gene: TRBJ1-1
D gene: TRBD1
CDR3 protein: CASPNHRGSAAFF

clone size: -
CDR3 length: 14
V gene: TRBV7-3
J gene: TRBJ2-5
D gene: -
CDR3 protein: CASSRTGRTETQYF

clone size: -
CDR3 length: 15
V gene: TRBV21-1
J gene: TRBJ2-7
D gene: -
CDR3 protein: CASSKDGVYSYEQYF

clone size: once
CDR3 length: 17
V gene: TRBV5-4
J gene: TRBJ2-6
D gene: -
CDR3 protein: CASSLDRVSSGANVLTF

clone size: -
CDR3 length: 16
V gene: TRBV19
J gene: TRBJ1-6
D gene: -
CDR3 protein: CASSPTVNSYNSPLHF

clone size: -
CDR3 length: 15
V gene: TRBV7-2
J gene: TRBJ2-1
D gene: -
CDR3 protein: CASSALSGSYNEQFF

clone size: -
CDR3 length: 17
V gene: TRBV18
J gene: TRBJ1-1
D gene: TRBD1
CDR3 protein: CASSPRVGQTLSTEAFF

clone size: -
CDR3 length: 15
V gene: TRBV19
J gene: TRBJ2-5
D gene: -
CDR3 protein: CASSIAGASRETQYF

clone size: -
CDR3 length: 15
V gene: TRBV3-1/TRBV3-2
J gene: TRBJ1-5
D gene: -
CDR3 protein: CASSQDALGGTPQHF

clone size: -
CDR3 length: 17
V gene: TRBV7-8
J gene: TRBJ2-5
D gene: TRBD2
CDR3 protein: CASSLVLAGGPWETQYF

clone size: -
CDR3 length: 15
V gene: TRBV7-9
J gene: TRBJ1-2
D gene: -
CDR3 protein: CASSPQALMDYGYTF

clone size: once
CDR3 length: 15
V gene: TRBV7-9
J gene: TRBJ2-2
D gene: -
CDR3 protein: CASSLGVVATGELFF

clone size: -
CDR3 length: 13
V gene: TRBV27
J gene: TRBJ1-2
D gene: -
CDR3 protein: CASSPTGGYGYTF

clone size: -
CDR3 length: 17
V gene: TRBV28
J gene: TRBJ2-5
D gene: TRBD2
CDR3 protein: CASSLYGTSGSSETQYF

clone size: -
CDR3 length: 15
V gene: TRBV27
J gene: TRBJ1-5
D gene: -
CDR3 protein: CASSFLTGANQPQHF

clone size: once
CDR3 length: 17
V gene: TRBV7-9
J gene: TRBJ1-1
D gene: TRBD1
CDR3 protein: CASTSSGGPRGRSEAFF

clone size: -
CDR3 length: 16
V gene: TRBV5-1
J gene: TRBJ2-1
D gene: TRBD2
CDR3 protein: CASSPFSGGAYNEQFF

clone size: -
CDR3 length: 13
V gene: TRBV18
J gene: TRBJ1-1
D gene: -
CDR3 protein: CASSPITDTEAFF

clone size: -
CDR3 length: 14
V gene: TRBV7-9
J gene: TRBJ2-7
D gene: TRBD2
CDR3 protein: CASSGSGGAGEQYF

clone size: few
CDR3 length: 16
V gene: TRBV5-8
J gene: TRBJ1-4
D gene: -
CDR3 protein: CASSLGGARANEKLFF

clone size: once
CDR3 length: 15
V gene: TRBV19
J gene: TRBJ1-2
D gene: TRBD1
CDR3 protein: CASTDPRGPNYGYTF

clone size: -
CDR3 length: 13
V gene: TRBV12-3/TRBV12-4
J gene: TRBJ1-1
D gene: -
CDR3 protein: CASSPPGQREAFF

clone size: once
CDR3 length: 15
V gene: TRBV27
J gene: TRBJ1-2
D gene: -
CDR3 protein: CASSLKTGSIYGYTF

clone size: few
CDR3 length: 14
V gene: TRBV5-1
J gene: TRBJ2-7
D gene: TRBD1
CDR3 protein: CASSSTGRDYEQYF

clone size: -
CDR3 length: 14
V gene: TRBV6-5
J gene: TRBJ1-2
D gene: TRBD1
CDR3 protein: CASRSTGYTYGYTF

clone size: -
CDR3 length: 13
V gene: TRBV5-1
J gene: TRBJ1-2
D gene: -
CDR3 protein: CASRGVGGDGYTF

clone size: -
CDR3 length: 16
V gene: TRBV5-3
J gene: TRBJ2-1
D gene: TRBD2
CDR3 protein: CARSGGLAGAANEQFF

clone size: -
CDR3 length: 15
V gene: TRBV6-1
J gene: TRBJ1-6
D gene: TRBD1
CDR3 protein: CASSEQGGDNSPLHF

clone size: -
CDR3 length: 14
V gene: TRBV6-4
J gene: TRBJ2-1
D gene: -
CDR3 protein: CASSEDGEYNEQFF

clone size: -
CDR3 length: 15
V gene: TRBV29-1
J gene: TRBJ2-3
D gene: TRBD2
CDR3 protein: CSVEVTSGITDTQYF

clone size: -
CDR3 length: 13
V gene: TRBV5-1
J gene: TRBJ1-1
D gene: -
CDR3 protein: CASSSDSLTEAFF

clone size: -
CDR3 length: 14
V gene: TRBV11-2
J gene: TRBJ1-2
D gene: -
CDR3 protein: CASSLVGLNYGYTF